This paragraph covers one TCR beta chain sequence. The data stem from a study of blood T cell repertoires in COVID-19. Study-level information: Samples came from the United States, Italy and Spain, spanning acute and convalescent COVID-19. Sample material is recorded as cDNA or gDNA derived from T cells, B-cell-depleted T cells, or PBMCs.

Methods used by the authors: Estimation of nucleated cell counts relied on the amplification of reference gene primers. Assay: immunoSEQ multiplex PCR; the TCRdb copy retains only in-frame clones and omits some. That table is the source of V, J and clone size, and D and trimming were worked out from the DNA. The table includes some 200,000 clones, 85% to 90% detected once. V was clipped by 2 bases and J by 2 bases, with 9 bases between them. The CDR3 runs 13 residues. Germline CDR1 and CDR2: GTSNPN and SVGIG (reference sequence). Material: peripheral blood. The receptor's source is a man between 45 and 60 years old with acute or convalescent COVID-19. V is TRBV30 and J is TRBJ1-2; no firm D call. CDR3: CAWSPRENYGYTF. The CDR3 bases are TGTGCCTGGAGTCCTCGGGAAAACTATGGCTACACCTTC.